This T cell receptor beta chain was identified during a study of cytomegalovirus exposure and HLA in healthy donors. Researchers ran the PCR with 60 Vbeta and 13 Jbeta primers. The assay was immunoSEQ multiplex PCR, and TCRdb's table has in-frame clones only and misses some. Among 70,000 or so clones listed, 55% to 65% were seen once. Trimming removed 8 bases from V and 1 base from J; junction bases left unmatched: 4. Germline V CDR1 and CDR2: SGHTA, FQGNSA. CDR3 length: 14 amino acids. These donors counted as nominally healthy when sampled, but unrecorded immune exposures were likely. Sequencing was done on a sample of PBMCs. The chain couples TRBV7-2 to TRBJ1-3; 8 nucleotides line up with TRBD1. This sequence originates from a woman in her fifties or sixties in good health and CMV-seronegative. For the CDR3, the DNA is TGTGCCAGCGGACAGGGATTGTCTGGAAACACCATATATTTT. It encodes CASGQGLSGNTIYF. Based on the CDR3 plus reference TRBV7-2 and TRBJ1-3, the full variable domain is GAGVSQSPSNKVTEKGKDVELRCDPISGHTALYWYRQSLGQGLEFLIYFQGNSAPDKSGLPSDRFSAERTGGSVSTLTIQRTQQEDSAVYLCASGQGLSGNTIYFGEGSWLTVV.